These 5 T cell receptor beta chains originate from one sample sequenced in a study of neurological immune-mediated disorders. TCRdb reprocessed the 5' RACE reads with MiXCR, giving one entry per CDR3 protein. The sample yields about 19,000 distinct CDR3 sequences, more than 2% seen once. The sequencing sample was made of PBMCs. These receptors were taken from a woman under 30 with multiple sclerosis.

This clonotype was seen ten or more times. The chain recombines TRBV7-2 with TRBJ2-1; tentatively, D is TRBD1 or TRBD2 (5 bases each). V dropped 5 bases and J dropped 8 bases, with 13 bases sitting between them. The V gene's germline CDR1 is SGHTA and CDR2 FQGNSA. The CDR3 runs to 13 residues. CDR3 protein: CASSPLGTHEQFF. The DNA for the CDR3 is TGTGCCAGCAGCCCGCTCGGGACCCATGAGCAGTTCTTC.

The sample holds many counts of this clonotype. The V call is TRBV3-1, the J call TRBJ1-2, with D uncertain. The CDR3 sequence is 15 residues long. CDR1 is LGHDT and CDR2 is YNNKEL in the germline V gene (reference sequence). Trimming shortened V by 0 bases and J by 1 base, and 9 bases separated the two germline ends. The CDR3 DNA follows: TGTGCCAGCAGCCAAGATCTCGCCAGTAACTATGGCTACACCTTC. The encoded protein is CASSQDLASNYGYTF.

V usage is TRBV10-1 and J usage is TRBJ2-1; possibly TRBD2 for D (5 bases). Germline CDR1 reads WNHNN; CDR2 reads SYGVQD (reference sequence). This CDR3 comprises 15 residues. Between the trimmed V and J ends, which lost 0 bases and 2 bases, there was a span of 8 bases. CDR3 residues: CASSESWRAYNEQFF. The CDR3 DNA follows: TGCGCCAGCAGTGAGTCGTGGCGGGCCTACAATGAGCAGTTCTTC.

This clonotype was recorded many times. The CDR3, as DNA: TGTGCCAGCAGCCCGACTAGCGGGGGGGGATCACGATCGCAGTATTTT. Amino acid sequence: CASSPTSGGGSRSQYF. The chain couples TRBV5-5 to TRBJ2-3, with 14 positions matching TRBD2. Losses at the gene ends were 4 bases for V and 10 bases for J; bases not matched to a gene: 11. Germline CDR1 and CDR2: SGHKS and YYEKEE (reference sequence). The CDR3 covers 16 residues.

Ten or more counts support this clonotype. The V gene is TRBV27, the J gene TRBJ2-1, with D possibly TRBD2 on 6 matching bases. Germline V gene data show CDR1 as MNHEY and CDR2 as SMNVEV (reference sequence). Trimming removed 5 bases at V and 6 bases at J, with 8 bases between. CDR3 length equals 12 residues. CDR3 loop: CASSLSGNEQFF. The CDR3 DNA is TGTGCCAGCAGTCTTAGCGGCAATGAGCAGTTCTTC.